This T cell receptor beta chain was observed in a study of CD8 T cells in ankylosing spondylitis. Study observations and caveats: A motif in TCR beta, a set of about 8 highly homologous variants, appeared characteristic of ankylosing spondylitis blood.

Only a few counts were recorded for this clonotype. The antigen is unknown. Trimming shortened V by 3 bases and J by 3 bases, and 10 bases separated the two germline ends. The CDR3 is 14 residues long. Germline assignment: CDR1 SGHTA and CDR2 FQGNSA. TCRdb independently ran MiXCR on the 5' RACE reads; one entry per CDR3 protein. In the table there are about 800,000 distinct CDR3 sequences, 10% to 15% of which are singletons. Material: blood, either unsorted or a sorted T cell fraction (not recorded which). This clonotype originated in a male donor with ankylosing spondylitis. The chain couples TRBV7-2 to TRBJ2-3; TRBD1 might be the D (5 bases). CDR3 bases: TGTGCCAGCAGCTTTTCCAGGGCGACAGATACGCAGTATTTT. Protein: CASSFSRATDTQYF.